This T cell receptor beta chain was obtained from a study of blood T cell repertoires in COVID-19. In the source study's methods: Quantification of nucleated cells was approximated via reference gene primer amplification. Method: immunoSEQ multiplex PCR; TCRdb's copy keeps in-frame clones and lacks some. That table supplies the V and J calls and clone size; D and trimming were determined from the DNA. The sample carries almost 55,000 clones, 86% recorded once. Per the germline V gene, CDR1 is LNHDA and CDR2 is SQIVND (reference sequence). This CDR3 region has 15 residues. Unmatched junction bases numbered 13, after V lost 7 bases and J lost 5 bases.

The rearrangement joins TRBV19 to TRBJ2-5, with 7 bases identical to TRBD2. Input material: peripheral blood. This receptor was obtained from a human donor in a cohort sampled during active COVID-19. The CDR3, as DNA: TGTGCCAGTAACCCCGGCGGCTTGGGAGGGGAGACCCAGTACTTC. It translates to CASNPGGLGGETQYF.